Listed below are T cell receptor beta chains from one sample, sequenced in a study of T cell responses to AZD1222 COVID-19 vaccine. Sequencing was performed with immunoSEQ multiplex PCR; in TCRdb, only in-frame clones are kept and a portion is missing. The table lists about 160,000 clones, around 87% of them singletons. This specimen consisted of peripheral blood, obtained on day 0 of AZD1222 vaccination. The receptor source for this set is an adult in good health. Each CDR3 is given with its conserved first and last residue. D genes are given only for firm matches. The size field is filled for only some rows; it gives once, few, many or a size class.

abundance	d_gene	j_gene	v_gene	CDR3aa	CDR3nt
-	-	TRBJ1-5	TRBV5-4	CASSLGGGQPQHF	TGTGCCAGCAGCTTGGGTGGGGGTCAGCCCCAGCATTTT
-	TRBD1	TRBJ2-3	TRBV27	CASALQGGTDTQYF	TGTGCCAGCGCGCTTCAGGGGGGCACAGATACGCAGTATTTT
-	-	TRBJ2-4	TRBV14	CASSQAWGGGAKNIQYF	TGTGCCAGCAGCCAAGCTTGGGGAGGGGGAGCCAAAAACATTCAGTACTTC
-	-	TRBJ2-3	TRBV19	CASTGTLLTDTQYF	TGTGCCAGTACCGGGACACTCCTCACAGATACGCAGTATTTT
-	TRBD1	TRBJ2-2	TRBV5-6	CASSFSGQGLTGELFF	TGTGCCAGCAGCTTCTCGGGACAGGGGCTCACCGGGGAGCTGTTTTTT
few	-	TRBJ2-5	TRBV29-1	CSVELGGGETQYF	TGCAGCGTTGAACTAGGAGGGGGTGAGACCCAGTACTTC
-	-	TRBJ1-1	TRBV6-5	CASSQQGNTEAFF	TGTGCCAGCAGCCAACAGGGGAACACTGAAGCTTTCTTT
once	-	TRBJ2-5	TRBV9	CASSVWSGETQYF	TGTGCCAGCAGCGTATGGTCCGGAGAGACCCAGTACTTC
-	-	TRBJ1-4	TRBV24-1	CATSDGIGGDEKLFF	TGTGCCACCAGTGATGGGATCGGGGGGGATGAAAAACTGTTTTTT
medium-sized	-	TRBJ1-2	TRBV7-6	CASSRAGIYGYTF	TGTGCCAGCAGCCGCGCAGGGATCTATGGCTACACCTTC
-	-	TRBJ1-3	TRBV7-3	CASSPGLPSSGNTIYF	TGTGCCAGCAGCCCGGGACTGCCGAGCTCTGGAAACACCATATATTTT